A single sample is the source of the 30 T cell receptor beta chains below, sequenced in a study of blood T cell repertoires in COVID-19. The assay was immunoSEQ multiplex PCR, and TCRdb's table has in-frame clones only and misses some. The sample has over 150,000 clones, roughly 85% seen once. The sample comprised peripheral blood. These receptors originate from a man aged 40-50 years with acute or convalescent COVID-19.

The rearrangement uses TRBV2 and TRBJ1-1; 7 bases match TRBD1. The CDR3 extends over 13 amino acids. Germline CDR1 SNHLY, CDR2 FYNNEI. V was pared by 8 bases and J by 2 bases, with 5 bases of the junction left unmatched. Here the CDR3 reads CASGGQPNTEAFF. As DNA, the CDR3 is TGTGCCAGCGGGGGACAGCCTAACACTGAAGCTTTCTTT.

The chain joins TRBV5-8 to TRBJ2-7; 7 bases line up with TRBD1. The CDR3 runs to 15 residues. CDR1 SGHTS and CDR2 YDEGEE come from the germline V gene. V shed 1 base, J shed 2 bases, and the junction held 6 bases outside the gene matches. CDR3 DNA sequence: TGTGCCAGCAGCTTGTTTCAGGGGACAGCCTACGAGCAGTACTTC. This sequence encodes CASSLFQGTAYEQYF.

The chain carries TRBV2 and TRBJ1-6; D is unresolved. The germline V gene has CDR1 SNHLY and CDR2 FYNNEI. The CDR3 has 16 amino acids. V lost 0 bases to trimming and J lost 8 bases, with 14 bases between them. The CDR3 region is CASSEALPVLHSPLHF. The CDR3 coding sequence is TGTGCCAGCAGTGAAGCGCTTCCAGTGTTACATTCACCCCTCCACTTT.

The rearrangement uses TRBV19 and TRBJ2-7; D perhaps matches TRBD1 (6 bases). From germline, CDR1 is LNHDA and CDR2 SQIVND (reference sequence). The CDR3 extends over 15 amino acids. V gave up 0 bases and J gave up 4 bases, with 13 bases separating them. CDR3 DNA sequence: TGTGCCAGTAGTATAGAAAAGGGCAGGGGTTACGAGCAGTACTTC. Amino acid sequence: CASSIEKGRGYEQYF. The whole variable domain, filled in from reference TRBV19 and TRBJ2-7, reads DGGITQSPKYLFRKEGQNVTLSCEQNLNHDAMYWYRQDPGQGLRLIYYSQIVNDFQKGDIAEGYSVSREKKESFPLTVTSAQKNPTAFYLCASSIEKGRGYEQYFGPGTRLTVT.

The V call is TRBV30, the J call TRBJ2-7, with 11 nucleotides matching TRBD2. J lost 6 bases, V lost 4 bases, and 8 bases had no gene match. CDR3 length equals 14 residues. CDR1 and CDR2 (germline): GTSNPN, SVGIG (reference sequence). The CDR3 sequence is CAWNSGGAPAEQYF. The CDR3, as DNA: TGTGCCTGGAATAGCGGGGGGGCTCCAGCCGAGCAGTACTTC.

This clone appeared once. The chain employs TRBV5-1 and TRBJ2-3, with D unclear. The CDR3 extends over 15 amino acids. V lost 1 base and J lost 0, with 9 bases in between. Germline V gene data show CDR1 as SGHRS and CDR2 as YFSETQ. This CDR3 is CASSLFQASTDTQYF. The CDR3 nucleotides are TGCGCCAGCAGCTTGTTCCAGGCTAGCACAGATACGCAGTATTTT.

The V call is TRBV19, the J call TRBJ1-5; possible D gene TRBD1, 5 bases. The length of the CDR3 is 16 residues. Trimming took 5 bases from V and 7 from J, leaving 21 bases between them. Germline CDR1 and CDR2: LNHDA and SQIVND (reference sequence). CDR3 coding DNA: TGTGCCAGTAGTCCATGGTGGGGGGAGAAACTCCAGCCCCAGCATTTT. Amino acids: CASSPWWGEKLQPQHF.

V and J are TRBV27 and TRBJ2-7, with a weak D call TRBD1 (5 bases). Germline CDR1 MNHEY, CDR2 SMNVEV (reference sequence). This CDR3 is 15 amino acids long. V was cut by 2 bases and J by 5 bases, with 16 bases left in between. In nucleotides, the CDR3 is TGTGCCAGCAGTTTAAATTCTCGGACACGGCACGAGCAGTACTTC. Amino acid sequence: CASSLNSRTRHEQYF.

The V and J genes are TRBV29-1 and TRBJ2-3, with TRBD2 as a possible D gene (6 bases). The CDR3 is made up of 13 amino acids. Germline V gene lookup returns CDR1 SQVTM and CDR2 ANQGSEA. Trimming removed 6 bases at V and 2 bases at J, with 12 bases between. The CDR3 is CSVRAGITDTQYF. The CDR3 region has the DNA TGCAGCGTGCGGGCGGGGATCACAGATACGCAGTATTTT.

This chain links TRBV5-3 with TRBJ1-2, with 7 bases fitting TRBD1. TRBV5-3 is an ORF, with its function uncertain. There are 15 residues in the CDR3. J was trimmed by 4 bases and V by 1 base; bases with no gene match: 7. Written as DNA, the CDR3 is TGTGCCAGAAGCTTGCAGGGGGAGAAACTCTATGGCTACACCTTC. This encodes CARSLQGEKLYGYTF.

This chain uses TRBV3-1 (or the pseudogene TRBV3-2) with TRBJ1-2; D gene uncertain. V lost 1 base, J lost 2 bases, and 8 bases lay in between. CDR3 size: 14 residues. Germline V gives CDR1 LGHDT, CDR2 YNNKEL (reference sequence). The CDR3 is CASSQAWQNYGYTF. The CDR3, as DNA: TGTGCCAGCAGCCAAGCCTGGCAGAACTATGGCTACACCTTC.

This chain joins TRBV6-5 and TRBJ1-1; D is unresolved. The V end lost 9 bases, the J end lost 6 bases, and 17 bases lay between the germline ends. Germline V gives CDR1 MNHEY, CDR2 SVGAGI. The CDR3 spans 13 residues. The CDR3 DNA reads TGTGCCAGTCGCCTGAACCTAGCCTCTGAAGCTTTCTTT. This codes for CASRLNLASEAFF.

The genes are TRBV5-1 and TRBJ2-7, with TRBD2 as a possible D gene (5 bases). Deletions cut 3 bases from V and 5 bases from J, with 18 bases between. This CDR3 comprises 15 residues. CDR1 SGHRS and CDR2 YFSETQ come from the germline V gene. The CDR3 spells CASSSKSGMPDEQYF. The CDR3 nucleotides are TGCGCCAGCAGCTCAAAATCCGGGATGCCGGACGAGCAGTACTTC.

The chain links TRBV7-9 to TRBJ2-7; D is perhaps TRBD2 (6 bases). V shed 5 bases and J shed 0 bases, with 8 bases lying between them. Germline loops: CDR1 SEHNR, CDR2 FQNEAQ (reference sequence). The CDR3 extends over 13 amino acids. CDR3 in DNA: TGTGCCAGCAGCCCCGGGGGCTCCTACGAGCAGTACTTC. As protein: CASSPGGSYEQYF.

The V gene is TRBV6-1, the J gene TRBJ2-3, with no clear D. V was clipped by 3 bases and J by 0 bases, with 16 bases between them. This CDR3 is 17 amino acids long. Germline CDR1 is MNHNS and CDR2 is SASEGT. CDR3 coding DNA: TGTGCCAGCAGTGAGCCATACGAAGCTGTTAGCACAGATACGCAGTATTTT. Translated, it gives CASSEPYEAVSTDTQYF.

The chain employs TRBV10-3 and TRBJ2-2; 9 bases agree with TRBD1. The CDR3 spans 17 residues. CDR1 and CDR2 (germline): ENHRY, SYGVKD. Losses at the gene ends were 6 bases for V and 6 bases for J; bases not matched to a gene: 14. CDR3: CAIRMDRGGTDPGELFF. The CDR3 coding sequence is TGTGCCATCAGAATGGACAGGGGAGGGACAGACCCCGGGGAGCTGTTTTTT.

The CDR3 is CASSSGQRYPDGEQYF. In DNA form, the CDR3 reads TGTGCCAGCAGCTCCGGACAGCGATACCCGGACGGCGAGCAGTACTTC. The chain recombines TRBV7-2 with TRBJ2-7; TRBD1 is a possible D gene (6 bases). V was trimmed by 4 bases and J by 6 bases, leaving 22 bases between them. Per germline, CDR1 SGHTA and CDR2 FQGNSA. The CDR3 contains 16 residues.

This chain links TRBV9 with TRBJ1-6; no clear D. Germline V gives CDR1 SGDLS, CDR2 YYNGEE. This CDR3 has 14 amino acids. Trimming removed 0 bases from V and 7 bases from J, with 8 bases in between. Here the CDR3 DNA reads TGTGCCAGCAGCGTAGTCGAGGCCAATTCACCCCTCCACTTT. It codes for CASSVVEANSPLHF.

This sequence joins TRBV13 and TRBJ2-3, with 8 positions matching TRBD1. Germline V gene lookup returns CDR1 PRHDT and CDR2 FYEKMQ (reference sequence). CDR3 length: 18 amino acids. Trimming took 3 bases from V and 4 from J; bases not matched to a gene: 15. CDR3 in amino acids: CASSFSHWDRSGADTQYF. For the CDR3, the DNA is TGTGCCAGCAGCTTCTCACACTGGGACAGGAGTGGGGCAGATACGCAGTATTTT.

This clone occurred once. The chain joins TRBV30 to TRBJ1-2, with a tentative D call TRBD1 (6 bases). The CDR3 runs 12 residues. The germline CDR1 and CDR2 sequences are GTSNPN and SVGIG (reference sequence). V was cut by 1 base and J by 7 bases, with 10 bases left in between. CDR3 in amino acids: CAWSAGGAGYTF. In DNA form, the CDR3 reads TGTGCCTGGAGTGCTGGGGGGGCTGGCTACACCTTC. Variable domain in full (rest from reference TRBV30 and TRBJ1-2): SQTIHQWPATLVQPVGSPLSLECTVEGTSNPNLYWYRQAAGRGLQLLFYSVGIGQISSEVPQNLSASRPQDRQFILSSKKLLLSDSGFYLCAWSAGGAGYTFGSGTRLTVV.

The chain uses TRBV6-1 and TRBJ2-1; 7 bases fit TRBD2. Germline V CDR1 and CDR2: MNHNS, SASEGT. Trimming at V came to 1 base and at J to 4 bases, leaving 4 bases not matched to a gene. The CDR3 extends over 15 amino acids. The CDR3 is CASSEGQRGYNEQFF. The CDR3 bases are TGTGCCAGCAGTGAAGGACAGCGGGGATACAATGAGCAGTTCTTC.

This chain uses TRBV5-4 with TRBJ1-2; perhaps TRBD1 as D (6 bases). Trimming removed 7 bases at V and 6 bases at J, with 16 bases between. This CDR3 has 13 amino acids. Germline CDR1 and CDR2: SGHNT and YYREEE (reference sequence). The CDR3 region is CASETQGVHGYTF. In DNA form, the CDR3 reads TGTGCCAGCGAGACACAGGGAGTCCATGGCTACACCTTC.

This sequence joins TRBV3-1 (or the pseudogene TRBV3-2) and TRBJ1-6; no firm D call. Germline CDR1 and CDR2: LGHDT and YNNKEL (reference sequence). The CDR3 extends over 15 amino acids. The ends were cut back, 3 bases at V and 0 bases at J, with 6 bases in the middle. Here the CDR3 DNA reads TGTGCCAGCAGCCAGCGAAGCTCCTATAATTCACCCCTCCACTTT. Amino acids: CASSQRSSYNSPLHF.

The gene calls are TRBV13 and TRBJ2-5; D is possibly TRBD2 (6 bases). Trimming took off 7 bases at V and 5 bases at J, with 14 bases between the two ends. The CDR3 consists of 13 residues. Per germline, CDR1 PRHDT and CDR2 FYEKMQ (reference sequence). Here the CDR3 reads CASTAGLGETQYF. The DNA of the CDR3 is TGTGCCAGCACCGCGGGGTTGGGGGAGACCCAGTACTTC. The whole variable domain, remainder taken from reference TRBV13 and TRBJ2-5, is AAGVIQSPRHLIKEKRETATLKCYPIPRHDTVYWYQQGPGQDPQFLISFYEKMQSDKGSIPDRFSAQQFSDYHSELNMSSLELGDSALYFCASTAGLGETQYFGPGTRLLVL.

Here the CDR3 DNA reads TGTGCCAGCAGCTCAAAATCAGCGGGGCCCATGAACTATGGCTACACCTTC. It translates to CASSSKSAGPMNYGYTF. The V gene is TRBV5-4, the J gene TRBJ1-2; TRBD1 is a possible D gene (5 bases). The V gene lost 3 bases and the J gene lost 2 bases, with 20 bases spanning the gap. Germline CDR1 reads SGHNT; CDR2 reads YYREEE (reference sequence). The CDR3 totals 17 residues.

CDR3 protein: CASSLGGKAADTQYF. As DNA, the CDR3 is TGCGCCAGCAGCCTAGGAGGTAAAGCGGCGGATACGCAGTATTTT. The chain links TRBV5-1 to TRBJ2-3, with TRBD2 as a possible D gene (5 bases). The CDR3 is 15 residues long. Germline V gives CDR1 SGHRS, CDR2 YFSETQ. Trimming removed 4 bases from V and 6 bases from J, with 18 bases in between. Together with reference TRBV5-1 and TRBJ2-3, the CDR3 gives the full variable domain: KAGVTQTPRYLIKTRGQQVTLSCSPISGHRSVSWYQQTPGQGLQFLFEYFSETQRNKGNFPGRFSGRQFSNSRSEMNVSTLELGDSALYLCASSLGGKAADTQYFGPGTRLTVL.

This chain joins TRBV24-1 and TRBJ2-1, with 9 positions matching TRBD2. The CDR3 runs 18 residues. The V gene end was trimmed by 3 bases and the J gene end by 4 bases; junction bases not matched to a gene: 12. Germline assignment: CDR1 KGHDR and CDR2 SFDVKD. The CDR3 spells CATSDPRRGSGGYNEQFF. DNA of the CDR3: TGTGCCACCAGTGATCCGCGGCGGGGTAGCGGGGGTTACAATGAGCAGTTCTTC.

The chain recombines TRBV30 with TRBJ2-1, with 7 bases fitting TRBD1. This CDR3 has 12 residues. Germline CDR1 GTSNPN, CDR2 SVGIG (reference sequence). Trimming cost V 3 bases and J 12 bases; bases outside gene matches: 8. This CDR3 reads CAWSLGQARQFF. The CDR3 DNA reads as TGTGCCTGGAGCCTCGGACAGGCTCGGCAGTTCTTC.

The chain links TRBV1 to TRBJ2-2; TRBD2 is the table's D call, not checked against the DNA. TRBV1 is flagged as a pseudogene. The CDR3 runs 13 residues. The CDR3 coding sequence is TGCACCAGCAGCCAGCGGGGGGGATGGGAGCTGTTTTTT. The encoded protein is CTSSQRGGWELFF.

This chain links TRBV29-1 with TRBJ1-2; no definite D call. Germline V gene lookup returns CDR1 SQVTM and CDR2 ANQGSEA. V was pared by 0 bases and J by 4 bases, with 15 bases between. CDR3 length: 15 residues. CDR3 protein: CSVEDDLLRPYGYTF. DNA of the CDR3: TGCAGCGTTGAAGATGACCTACTACGGCCCTATGGCTACACCTTC.